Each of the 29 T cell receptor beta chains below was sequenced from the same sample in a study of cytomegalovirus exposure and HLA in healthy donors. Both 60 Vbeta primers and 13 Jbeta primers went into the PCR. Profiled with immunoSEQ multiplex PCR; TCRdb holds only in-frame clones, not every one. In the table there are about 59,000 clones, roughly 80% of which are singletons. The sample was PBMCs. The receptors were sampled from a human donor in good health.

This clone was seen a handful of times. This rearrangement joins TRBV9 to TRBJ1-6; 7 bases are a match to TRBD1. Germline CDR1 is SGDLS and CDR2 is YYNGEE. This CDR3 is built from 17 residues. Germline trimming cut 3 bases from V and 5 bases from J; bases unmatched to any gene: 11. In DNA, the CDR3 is TGTGCCAGCAGCGCAACGACAGGGAACCGAAATAATTCACCCCTCCACTTT. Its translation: CASSATTGNRNNSPLHF. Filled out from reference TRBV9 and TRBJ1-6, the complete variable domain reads DSGVTQTPKHLITATGQRVTLRCSPRSGDLSVYWYQQSLDQGLQFLIQYYNGEERAKGNILERFSAQQFPDLHSELNLSSLELGDSALYFCASSATTGNRNNSPLHFGNGTRLTVT.

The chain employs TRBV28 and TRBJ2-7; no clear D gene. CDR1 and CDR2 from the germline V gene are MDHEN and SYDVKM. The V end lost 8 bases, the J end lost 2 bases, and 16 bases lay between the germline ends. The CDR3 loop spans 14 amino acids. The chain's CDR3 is CASRPGMGPYEQYF. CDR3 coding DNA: TGTGCCAGCCGTCCAGGTATGGGCCCCTACGAGCAGTACTTC.

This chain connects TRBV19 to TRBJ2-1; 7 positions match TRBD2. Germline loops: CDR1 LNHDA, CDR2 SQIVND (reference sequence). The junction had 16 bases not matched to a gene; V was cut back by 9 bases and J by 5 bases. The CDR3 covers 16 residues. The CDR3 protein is CASASPAGPNNNEQFF. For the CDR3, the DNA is TGTGCCAGCGCTAGCCCAGCGGGGCCAAATAACAATGAGCAGTTCTTC.

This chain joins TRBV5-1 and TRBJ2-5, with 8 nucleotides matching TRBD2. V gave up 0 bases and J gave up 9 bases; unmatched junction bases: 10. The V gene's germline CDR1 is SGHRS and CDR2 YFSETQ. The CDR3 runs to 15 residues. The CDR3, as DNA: TGCGCCAGCAGCTTGGGAGCGGGGGCCGACGGGTCCCAGTACTTC. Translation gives CASSLGAGADGSQYF.

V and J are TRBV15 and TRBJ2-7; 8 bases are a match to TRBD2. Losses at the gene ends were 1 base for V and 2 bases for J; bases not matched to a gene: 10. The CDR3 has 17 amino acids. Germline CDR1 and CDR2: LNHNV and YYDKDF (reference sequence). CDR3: CATSRAGAGAPTYEQYF. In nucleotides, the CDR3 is TGTGCCACCAGCAGAGCCGGAGCGGGAGCCCCCACCTACGAGCAGTACTTC.

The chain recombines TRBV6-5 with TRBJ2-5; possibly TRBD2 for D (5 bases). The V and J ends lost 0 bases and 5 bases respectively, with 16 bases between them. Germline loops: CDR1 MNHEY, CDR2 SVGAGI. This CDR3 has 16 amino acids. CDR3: CASSYSIGIATETQYF. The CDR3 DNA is TGTGCCAGCAGTTACTCGATAGGCATAGCGACGGAGACCCAGTACTTC.

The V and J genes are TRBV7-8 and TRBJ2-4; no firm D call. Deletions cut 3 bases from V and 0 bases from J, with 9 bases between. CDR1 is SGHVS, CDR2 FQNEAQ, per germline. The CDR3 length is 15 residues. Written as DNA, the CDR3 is TGTGCCAGCAGCTTCGCGAACCAAGCCAAAAACATTCAGTACTTC. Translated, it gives CASSFANQAKNIQYF.

CDR3 amino acids: CAWSLGLTTQPQHF. For the CDR3, the DNA is TGTGCCTGGAGTTTGGGACTGACGACTCAGCCCCAGCATTTT. This rearrangement joins TRBV30 to TRBJ1-5, with D perhaps TRBD1 (5 bases). The germline V gene encodes CDR1 GTSNPN and CDR2 SVGIG (reference sequence). V gave up 2 bases and J gave up 6 bases, with 14 bases separating them. This CDR3 region has 14 residues.

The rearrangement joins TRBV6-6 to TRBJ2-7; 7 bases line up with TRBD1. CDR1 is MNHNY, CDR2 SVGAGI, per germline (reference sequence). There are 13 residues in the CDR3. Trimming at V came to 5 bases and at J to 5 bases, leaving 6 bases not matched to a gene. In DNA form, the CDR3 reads TGTGCCAGCAGTGGAGACAGGGTCCACGAGCAGTACTTC. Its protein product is CASSGDRVHEQYF.

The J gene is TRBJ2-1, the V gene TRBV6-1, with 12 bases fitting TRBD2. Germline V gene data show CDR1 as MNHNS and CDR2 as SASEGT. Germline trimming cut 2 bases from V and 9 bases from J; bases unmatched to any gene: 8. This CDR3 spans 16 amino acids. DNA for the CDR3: TGTGCCAGCAGTGAAATTACTGGGACTAGCGGGCGTGAGCAGTTCTTC. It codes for CASSEITGTSGREQFF.

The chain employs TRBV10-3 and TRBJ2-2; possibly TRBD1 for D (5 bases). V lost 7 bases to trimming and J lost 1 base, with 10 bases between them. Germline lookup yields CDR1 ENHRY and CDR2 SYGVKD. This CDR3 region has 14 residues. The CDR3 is CAITGQLNTGELFF. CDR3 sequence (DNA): TGTGCCATCACAGGACAATTGAACACCGGGGAGCTGTTTTTT.

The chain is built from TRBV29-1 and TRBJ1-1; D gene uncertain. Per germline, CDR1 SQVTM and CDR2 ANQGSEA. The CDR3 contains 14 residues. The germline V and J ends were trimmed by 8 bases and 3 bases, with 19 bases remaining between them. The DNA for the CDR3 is TGCAGCTCTTTGGCGGCGGGTTGGGACACTGAAGCTTTCTTT. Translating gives CSSLAAGWDTEAFF.

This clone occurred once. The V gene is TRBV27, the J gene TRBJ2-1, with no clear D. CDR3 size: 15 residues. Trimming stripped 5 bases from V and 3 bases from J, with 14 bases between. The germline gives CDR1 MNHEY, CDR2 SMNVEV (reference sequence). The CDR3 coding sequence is TGTGCCAGCAGTCCATCGCCAGGTTTCTACAATGAGCAGTTCTTC. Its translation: CASSPSPGFYNEQFF.

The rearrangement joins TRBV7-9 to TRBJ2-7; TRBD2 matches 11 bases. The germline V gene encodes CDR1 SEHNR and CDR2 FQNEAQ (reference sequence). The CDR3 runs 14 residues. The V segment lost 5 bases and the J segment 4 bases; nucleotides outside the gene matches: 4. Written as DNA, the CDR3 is TGTGCCAGCAGCCTAACTAGCGGGGGTTACGAGCAGTACTTC. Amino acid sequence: CASSLTSGGYEQYF. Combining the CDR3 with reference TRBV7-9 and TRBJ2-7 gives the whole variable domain DTGVSQNPRHKITKRGQNVTFRCDPISEHNRLYWYRQTLGQGPEFLTYFQNEAQLEKSRLLSDRFSAERPKGSFSTLEIQRTEQGDSAMYLCASSLTSGGYEQYFGPGTRLTVT.

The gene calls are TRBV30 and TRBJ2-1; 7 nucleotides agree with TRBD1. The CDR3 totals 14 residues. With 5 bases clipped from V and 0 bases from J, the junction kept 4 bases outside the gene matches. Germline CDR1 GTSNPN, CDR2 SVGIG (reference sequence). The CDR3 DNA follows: TGTGCCTGGGCAAGACAGGGCTCCTACAATGAGCAGTTCTTC. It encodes CAWARQGSYNEQFF.

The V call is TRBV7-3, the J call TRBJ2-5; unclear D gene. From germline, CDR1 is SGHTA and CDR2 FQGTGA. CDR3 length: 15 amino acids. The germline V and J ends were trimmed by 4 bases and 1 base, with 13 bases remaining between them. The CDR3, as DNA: TGTGCCAGCAGCTACTCTCCAAGAGCCCAAGAGACCCAGTACTTC. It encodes CASSYSPRAQETQYF.

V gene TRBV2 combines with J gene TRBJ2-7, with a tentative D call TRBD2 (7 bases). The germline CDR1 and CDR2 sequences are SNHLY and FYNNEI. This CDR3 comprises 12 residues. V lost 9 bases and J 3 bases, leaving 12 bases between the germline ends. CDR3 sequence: CASNREGYEQYF. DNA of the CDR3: TGTGCCAGTAACAGGGAGGGCTACGAGCAGTACTTC.

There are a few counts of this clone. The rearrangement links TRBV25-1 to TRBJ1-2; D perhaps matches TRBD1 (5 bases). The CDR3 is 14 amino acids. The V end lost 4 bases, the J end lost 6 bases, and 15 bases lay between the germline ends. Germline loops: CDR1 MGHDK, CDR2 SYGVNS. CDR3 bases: TGTGCCAGCAGTGCTTCAGGGTATCCGGATGGCTACACCTTC. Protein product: CASSASGYPDGYTF.

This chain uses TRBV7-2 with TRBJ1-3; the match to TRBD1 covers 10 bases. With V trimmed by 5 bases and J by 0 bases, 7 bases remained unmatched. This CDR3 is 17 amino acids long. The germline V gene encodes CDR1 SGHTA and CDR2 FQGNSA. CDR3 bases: TGTGCCAGCAGCCCCCGACAGGGGGCACTCTCTGGAAACACCATATATTTT. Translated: CASSPRQGALSGNTIYF.

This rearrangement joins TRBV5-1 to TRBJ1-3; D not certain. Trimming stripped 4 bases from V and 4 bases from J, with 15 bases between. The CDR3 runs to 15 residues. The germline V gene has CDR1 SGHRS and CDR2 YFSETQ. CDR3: CASSPRQATGNTIYF. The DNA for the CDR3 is TGCGCCAGCAGCCCCCGGCAGGCTACGGGAAACACCATATATTTT.

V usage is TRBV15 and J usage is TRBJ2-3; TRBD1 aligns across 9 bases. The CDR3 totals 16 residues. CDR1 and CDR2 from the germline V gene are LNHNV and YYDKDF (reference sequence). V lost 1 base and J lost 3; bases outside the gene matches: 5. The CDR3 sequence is CATSRARDRATDTQYF. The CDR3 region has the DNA TGTGCCACCAGCAGAGCCAGGGACAGGGCTACAGATACGCAGTATTTT.

The CDR3 DNA follows: TGTGCCAGCAGCAACCCGACAGAGAACACCGGGGAGCTGTTTTTT. This sequence encodes CASSNPTENTGELFF. V gene TRBV7-9 combines with J gene TRBJ2-2, with D perhaps matching TRBD1 (5 bases). Germline-derived CDR1 and CDR2 are SEHNR and FQNEAQ (reference sequence). V was shortened by 5 bases and J by 1 base, with 11 bases between the two germline ends. CDR3 length: 15 amino acids.

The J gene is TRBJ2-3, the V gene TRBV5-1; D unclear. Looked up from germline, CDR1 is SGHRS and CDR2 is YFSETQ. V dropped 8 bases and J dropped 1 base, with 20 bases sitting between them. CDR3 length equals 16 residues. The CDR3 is CASTTSQQRGTDTQYF. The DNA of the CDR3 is TGCGCCAGTACTACTTCCCAGCAGAGAGGCACAGATACGCAGTATTTT.

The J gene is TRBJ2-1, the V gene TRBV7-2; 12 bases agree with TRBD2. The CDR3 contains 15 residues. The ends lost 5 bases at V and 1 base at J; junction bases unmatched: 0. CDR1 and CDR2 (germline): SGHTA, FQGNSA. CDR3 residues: CASSTSGGSYNEQFF. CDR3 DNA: TGTGCCAGCAGCACTAGCGGGGGGTCCTACAATGAGCAGTTCTTC.

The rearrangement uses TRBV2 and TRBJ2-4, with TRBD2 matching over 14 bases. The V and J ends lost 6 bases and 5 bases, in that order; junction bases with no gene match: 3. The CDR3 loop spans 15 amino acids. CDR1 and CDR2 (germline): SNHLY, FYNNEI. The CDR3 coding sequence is TGTGCCAGCAGACCGGGACTAGCGGGAGAAAACATTCAGTACTTC. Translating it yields CASRPGLAGENIQYF.

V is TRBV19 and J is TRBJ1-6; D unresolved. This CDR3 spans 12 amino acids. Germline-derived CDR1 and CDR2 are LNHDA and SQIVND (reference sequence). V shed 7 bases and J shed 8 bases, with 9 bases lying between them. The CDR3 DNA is TGTGCCAGTAATGTGGCTGATTCACCCCTCCACTTT. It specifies CASNVADSPLHF.

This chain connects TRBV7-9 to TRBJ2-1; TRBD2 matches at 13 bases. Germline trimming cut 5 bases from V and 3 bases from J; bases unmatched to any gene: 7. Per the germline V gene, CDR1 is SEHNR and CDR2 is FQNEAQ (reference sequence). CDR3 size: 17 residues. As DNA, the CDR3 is TGTGCCAGCAGCAAGCTTGGACTAGCGGGAGTCTACAATGAGCAGTTCTTC. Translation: CASSKLGLAGVYNEQFF. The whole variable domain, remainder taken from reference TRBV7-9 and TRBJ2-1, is DTGVSQNPRHKITKRGQNVTFRCDPISEHNRLYWYRQTLGQGPEFLTYFQNEAQLEKSRLLSDRFSAERPKGSFSTLEIQRTEQGDSAMYLCASSKLGLAGVYNEQFFGPGTRLTVL.

In DNA, the CDR3 is TGTGCCAGCAGCCTCATGGGGCCGCCCGGCGAGCAGTACTTC. Its translation: CASSLMGPPGEQYF. The V and J genes are TRBV5-5 and TRBJ2-7; maybe TRBD1 (5 bases). Germline V CDR1 and CDR2: SGHKS, YYEKEE (reference sequence). The CDR3 totals 14 residues. Deletions cut 4 bases from V and 6 bases from J, with 17 bases between.

CDR3 coding DNA: TGTGCCAGTACCCCTAGGGGACAGATCACAGATACGCAGTATTTT. It yields the protein CASTPRGQITDTQYF. This rearrangement joins TRBV19 to TRBJ2-3; TRBD1 matches at 7 bases. The germline V gene encodes CDR1 LNHDA and CDR2 SQIVND (reference sequence). J was trimmed by 2 bases and V by 7 bases; bases with no gene match: 9. The CDR3 is 15 amino acids.